This T cell receptor beta chain was documented in a study of CD8+ T cells in alopecia areata. Following RNA extraction, reverse transcription yielded cDNA that acted as the sequencing template. Measured with immunoSEQ multiplex PCR; TCRdb has only the in-frame clones, and not every one. Of 130,000 to 150,000 clones in the sample, 80% to 90% were seen once. Treatment in this sample: oral pan-JAK inhibitor, 5-10 mg twice daily. The CDR3 length is 16 residues. The gene calls are TRBV21-1 and TRBJ1-1; TRBD1 reflects the table's D call only, with no check against the DNA. TRBV21-1 is an annotated pseudogene. Sequencing was performed on CD8+ T cells sorted from blood, taken at week 4, from a patient treated with tofacitinib. The sequence came from a human donor with alopecia areata. CDR3 sequence reads: CASSSRRGRCDTEAFF. The CDR3 nucleotides read TGTGCCAGCAGCAGCCGCAGGGGGCGGTGCGACACTGAAGCTTTCTTT.